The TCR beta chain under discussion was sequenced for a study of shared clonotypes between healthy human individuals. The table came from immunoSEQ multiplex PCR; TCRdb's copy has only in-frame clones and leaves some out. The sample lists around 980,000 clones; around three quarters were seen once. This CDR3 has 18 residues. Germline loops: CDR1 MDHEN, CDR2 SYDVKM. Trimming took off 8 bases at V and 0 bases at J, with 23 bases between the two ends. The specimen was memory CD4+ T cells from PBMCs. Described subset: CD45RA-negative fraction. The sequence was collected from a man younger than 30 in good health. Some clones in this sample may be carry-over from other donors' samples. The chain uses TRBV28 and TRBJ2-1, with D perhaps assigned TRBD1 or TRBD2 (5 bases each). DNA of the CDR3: TGTGCCAGCTTCACCGGCCCCACCGGGACGCTCTCCTACAATGAGCAGTTCTTC. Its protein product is CASFTGPTGTLSYNEQFF. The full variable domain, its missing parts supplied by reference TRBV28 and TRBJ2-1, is DVKVTQSSRYLVKRTGEKVFLECVQDMDHENMFWYRQDPGLGLRLIYFSYDVKMKEKGDIPEGYSVSREKKERFSLILESASTNQTSMYLCASFTGPTGTLSYNEQFFGPGTRLTVL.